This T cell receptor beta chain is from a study of control samples from healthy donors and cancer patients. The germline V gene encodes CDR1 MNHEY and CDR2 SVGAGI. CDR3 length: 15 residues. Trimming took off 7 bases at V and 0 bases at J, with 13 bases between the two ends. Sequenced by immunoSEQ multiplex PCR; TCRdb stores in-frame clones only, minus some. The sample consists of around 130,000 clones, approximately 94% of them appearing once. This TCR derives from a man in his thirties or forties in good health. The J gene is TRBJ1-5, the V gene TRBV6-5; D unclear. The sample consisted of blood. CDR3 region: CASKVTRHSNQPQHF. CDR3 nucleotides: TGTGCCAGCAAAGTCACCCGACATAGCAATCAGCCCCAGCATTTT.